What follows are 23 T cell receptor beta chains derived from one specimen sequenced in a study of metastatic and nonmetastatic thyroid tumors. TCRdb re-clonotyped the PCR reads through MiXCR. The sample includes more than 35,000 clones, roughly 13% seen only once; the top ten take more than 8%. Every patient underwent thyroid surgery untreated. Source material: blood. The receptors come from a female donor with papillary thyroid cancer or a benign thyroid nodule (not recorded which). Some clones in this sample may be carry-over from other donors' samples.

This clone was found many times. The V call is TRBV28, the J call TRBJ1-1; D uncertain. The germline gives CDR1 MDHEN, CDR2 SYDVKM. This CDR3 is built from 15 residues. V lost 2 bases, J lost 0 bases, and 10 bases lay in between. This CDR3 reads CASSLRPTMNTEAFF. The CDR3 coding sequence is TGTGCCAGCAGTTTACGTCCAACCATGAACACTGAAGCTTTCTTT.

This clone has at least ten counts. Written as DNA, the CDR3 is TGTGCCAGCAGTTTCGGAGGGATCTGGGGAAAACTGTTTTTT. The encoded protein is CASSFGGIWGKLFF. The V call is TRBV28, the J call TRBJ1-4; D gene ambiguous. The CDR3 runs 14 residues. The V end was cut by 3 bases, the J end by 10 bases, with 15 bases between. Germline V gene data show CDR1 as MDHEN and CDR2 as SYDVKM.

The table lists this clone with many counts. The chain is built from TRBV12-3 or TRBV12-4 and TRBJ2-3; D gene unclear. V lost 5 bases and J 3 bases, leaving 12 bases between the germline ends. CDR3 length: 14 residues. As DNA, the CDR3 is TGTGCCAGCAGTAATTCGCCTGGTACAGATACGCAGTATTTT. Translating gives CASSNSPGTDTQYF.

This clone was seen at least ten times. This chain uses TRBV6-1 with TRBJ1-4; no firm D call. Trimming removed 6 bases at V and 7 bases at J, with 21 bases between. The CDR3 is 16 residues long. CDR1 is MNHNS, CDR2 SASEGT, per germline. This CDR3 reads CASRLIGSTWGEKLFF. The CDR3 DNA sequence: TGTGCCAGCAGACTCATAGGCTCGACTTGGGGTGAAAAACTGTTTTTT.

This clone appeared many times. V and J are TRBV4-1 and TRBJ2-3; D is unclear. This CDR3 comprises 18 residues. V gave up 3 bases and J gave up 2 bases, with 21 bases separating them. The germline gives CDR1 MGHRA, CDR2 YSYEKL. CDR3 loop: CASSQGLDPTGDTDTQYF. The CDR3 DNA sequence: TGCGCCAGCAGCCAGGGATTAGACCCTACTGGGGACACAGATACGCAGTATTTT.

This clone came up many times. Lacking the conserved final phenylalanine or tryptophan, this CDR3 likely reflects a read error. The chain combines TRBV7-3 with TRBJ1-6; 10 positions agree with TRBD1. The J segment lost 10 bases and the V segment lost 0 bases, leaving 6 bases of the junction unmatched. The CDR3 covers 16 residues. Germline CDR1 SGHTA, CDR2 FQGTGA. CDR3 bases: TGTGCCAGCAGCTTAACGGGGGACAGGGGATTGTCACCCCTCCACCTT. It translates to CASSLTGDRGLSPLHL.

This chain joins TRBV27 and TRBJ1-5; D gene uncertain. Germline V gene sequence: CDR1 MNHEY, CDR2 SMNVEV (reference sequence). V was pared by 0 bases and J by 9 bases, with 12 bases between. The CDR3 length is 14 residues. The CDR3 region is CASSLSSWSRPQHF. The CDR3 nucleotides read TGTGCCAGCAGTTTATCGTCTTGGTCGCGGCCCCAGCATTTT.

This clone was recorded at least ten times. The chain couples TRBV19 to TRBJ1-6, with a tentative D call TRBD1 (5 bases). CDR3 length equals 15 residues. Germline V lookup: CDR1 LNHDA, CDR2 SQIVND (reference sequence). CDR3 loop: CAASPGSPYNSPLHF. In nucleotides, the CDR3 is TGTGCAGCGTCCCCAGGGAGCCCCTATAATTCACCCCTCCACTTT.

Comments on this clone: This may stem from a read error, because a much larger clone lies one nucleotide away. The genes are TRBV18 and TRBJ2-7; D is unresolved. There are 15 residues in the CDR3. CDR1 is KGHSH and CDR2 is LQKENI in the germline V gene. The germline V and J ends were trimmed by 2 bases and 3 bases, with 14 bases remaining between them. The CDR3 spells CASSPGSEISYEQYF. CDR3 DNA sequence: TGTGCCAGCTCACCAGGGTCAGAAATTAGCTACGAGCAGTACTTC.

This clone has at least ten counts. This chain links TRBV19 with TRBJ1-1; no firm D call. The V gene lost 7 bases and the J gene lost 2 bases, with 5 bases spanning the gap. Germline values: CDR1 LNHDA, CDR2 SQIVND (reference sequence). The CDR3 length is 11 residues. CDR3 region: CASTRNTEAFF. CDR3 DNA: TGTGCCAGTACTCGAAACACTGAAGCTTTCTTT.

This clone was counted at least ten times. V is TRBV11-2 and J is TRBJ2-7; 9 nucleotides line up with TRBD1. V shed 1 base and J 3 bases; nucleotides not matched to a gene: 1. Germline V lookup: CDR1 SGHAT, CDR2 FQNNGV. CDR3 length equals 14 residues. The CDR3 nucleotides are TGTGCCAGCAGCTTAGTGGGACAGGGCTACGAGCAGTACTTC. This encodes CASSLVGQGYEQYF.

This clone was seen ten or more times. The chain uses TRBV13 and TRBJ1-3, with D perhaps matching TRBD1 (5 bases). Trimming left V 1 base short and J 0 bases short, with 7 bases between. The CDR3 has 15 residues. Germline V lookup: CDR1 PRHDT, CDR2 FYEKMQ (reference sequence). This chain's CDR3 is CASSLAGSSGNTIYF. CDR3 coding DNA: TGTGCCAGCAGCTTAGCAGGGAGCTCTGGAAACACCATATATTTT.

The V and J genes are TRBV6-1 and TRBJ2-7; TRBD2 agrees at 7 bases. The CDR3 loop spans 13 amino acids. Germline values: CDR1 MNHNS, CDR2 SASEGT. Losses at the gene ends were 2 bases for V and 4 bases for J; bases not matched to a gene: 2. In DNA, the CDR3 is TGTGCCAGCAGTGAACTAGCGGTGTACGAGCAGTACTTC. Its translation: CASSELAVYEQYF.

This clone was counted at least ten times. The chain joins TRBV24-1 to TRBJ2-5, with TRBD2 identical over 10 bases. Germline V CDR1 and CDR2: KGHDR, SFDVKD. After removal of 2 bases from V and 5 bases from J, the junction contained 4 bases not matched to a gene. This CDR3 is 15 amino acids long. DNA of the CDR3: TGTGCCACCAGTGATTCACTAGCGGGAAGTGAGACCCAGTACTTC. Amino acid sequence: CATSDSLAGSETQYF.

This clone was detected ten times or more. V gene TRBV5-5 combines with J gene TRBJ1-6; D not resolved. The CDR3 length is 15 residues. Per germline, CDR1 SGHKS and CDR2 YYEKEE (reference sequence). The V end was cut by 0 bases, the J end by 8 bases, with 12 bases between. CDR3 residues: CASSLVLTEHSPLHF. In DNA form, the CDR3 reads TGTGCCAGCAGCTTGGTCCTTACAGAACATTCACCCCTCCACTTT.

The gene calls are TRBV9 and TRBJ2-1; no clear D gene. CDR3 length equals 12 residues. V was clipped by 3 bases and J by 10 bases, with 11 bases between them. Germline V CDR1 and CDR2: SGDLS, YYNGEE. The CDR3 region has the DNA TGTGCCAGCAGCGCCCCGCCCAAAGAGCAGTTCTTC. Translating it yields CASSAPPKEQFF.

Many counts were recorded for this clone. The CDR3 loop reads CASSLDLQGTYGYTF. The CDR3 DNA follows: TGTGCCAGCAGCTTAGATTTACAGGGGACCTATGGCTACACCTTC. V usage is TRBV7-6 and J usage is TRBJ1-2; 7 nucleotides match TRBD1. In germline, CDR1 is SGHVS, CDR2 FNYEAQ. Trimming cost V 1 base and J 4 bases; bases outside gene matches: 6. This CDR3 has 15 amino acids.

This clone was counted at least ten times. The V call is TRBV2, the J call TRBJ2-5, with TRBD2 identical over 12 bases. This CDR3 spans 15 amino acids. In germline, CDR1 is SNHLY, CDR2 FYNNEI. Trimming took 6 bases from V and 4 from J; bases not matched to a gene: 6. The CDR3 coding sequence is TGTGCCAGCAGCGAACAGGGACTAGCGGGAGAGACCCAGTACTTC. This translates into CASSEQGLAGETQYF.

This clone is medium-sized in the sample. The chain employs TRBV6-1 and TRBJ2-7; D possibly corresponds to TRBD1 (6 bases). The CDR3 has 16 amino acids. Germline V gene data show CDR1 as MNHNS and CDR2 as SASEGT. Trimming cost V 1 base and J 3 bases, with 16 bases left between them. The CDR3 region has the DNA TGTGCCAGCAGTGAAGGGATTGCCACAGGGTTCTACGAGCAGTACTTC. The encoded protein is CASSEGIATGFYEQYF.

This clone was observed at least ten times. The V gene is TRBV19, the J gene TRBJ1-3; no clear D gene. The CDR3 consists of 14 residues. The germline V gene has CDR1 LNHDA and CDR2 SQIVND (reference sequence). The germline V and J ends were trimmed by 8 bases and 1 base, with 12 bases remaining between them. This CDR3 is CASASYPSGNTIYF. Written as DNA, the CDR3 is TGTGCCAGTGCGTCCTATCCATCTGGAAACACCATATATTTT.

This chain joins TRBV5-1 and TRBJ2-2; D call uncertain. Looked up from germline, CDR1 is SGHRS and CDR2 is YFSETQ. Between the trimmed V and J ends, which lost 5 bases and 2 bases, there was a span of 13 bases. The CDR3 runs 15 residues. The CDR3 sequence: CASRFLGGNTGELFF. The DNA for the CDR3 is TGCGCCAGCAGGTTCTTGGGTGGAAACACCGGGGAGCTGTTTTTT.

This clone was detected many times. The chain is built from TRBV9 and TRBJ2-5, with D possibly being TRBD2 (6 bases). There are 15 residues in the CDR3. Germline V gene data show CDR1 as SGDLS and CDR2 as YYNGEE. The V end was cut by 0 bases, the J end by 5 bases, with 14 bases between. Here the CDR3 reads CASSVAGGEVETQYF. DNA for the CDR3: TGTGCCAGCAGCGTAGCTGGCGGGGAGGTGGAGACCCAGTACTTC.

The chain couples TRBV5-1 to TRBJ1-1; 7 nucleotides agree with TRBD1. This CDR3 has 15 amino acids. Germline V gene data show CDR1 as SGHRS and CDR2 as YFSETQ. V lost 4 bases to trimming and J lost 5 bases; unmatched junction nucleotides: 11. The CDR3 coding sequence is TGCGCCAGCAGCACCCACCCGACAGGGCCAACTGAAGCTTTCTTT. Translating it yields CASSTHPTGPTEAFF.